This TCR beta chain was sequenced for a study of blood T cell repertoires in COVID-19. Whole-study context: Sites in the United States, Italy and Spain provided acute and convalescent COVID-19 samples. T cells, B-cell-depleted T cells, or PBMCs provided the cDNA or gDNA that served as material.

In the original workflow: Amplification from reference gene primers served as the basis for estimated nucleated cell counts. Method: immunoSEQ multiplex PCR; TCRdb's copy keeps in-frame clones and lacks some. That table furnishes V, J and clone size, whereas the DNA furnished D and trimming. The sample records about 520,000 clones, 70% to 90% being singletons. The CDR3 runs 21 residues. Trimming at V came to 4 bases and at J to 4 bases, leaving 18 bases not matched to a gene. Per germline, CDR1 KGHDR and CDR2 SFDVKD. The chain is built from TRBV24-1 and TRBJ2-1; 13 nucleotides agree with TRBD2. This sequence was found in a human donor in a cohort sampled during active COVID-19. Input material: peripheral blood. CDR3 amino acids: CATSDGRTSGRASERYNEQFF. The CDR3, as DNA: TGTGCCACCAGTGACGGAAGGACTAGCGGGAGAGCCAGCGAGAGATACAATGAGCAGTTCTTC.